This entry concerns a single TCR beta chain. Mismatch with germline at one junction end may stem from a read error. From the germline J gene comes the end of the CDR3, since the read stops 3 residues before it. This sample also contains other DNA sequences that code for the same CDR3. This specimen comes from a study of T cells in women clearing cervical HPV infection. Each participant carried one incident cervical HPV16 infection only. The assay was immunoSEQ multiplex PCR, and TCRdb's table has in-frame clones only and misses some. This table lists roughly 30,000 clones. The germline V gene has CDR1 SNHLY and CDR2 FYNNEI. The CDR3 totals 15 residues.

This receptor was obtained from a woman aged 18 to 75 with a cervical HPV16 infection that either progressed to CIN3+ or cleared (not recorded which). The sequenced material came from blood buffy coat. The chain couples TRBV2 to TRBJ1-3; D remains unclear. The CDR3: CASSDWTDSGNTIYF. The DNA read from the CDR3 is TGTGCCAGCAGTGACTGGACGGACTCTGGAAACACA. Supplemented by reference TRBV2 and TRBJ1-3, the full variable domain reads EPEVTQTPSHQVTQMGQEVILRCVPISNHLYFYWYRQILGQKVEFLVSFYNNEISEKSEIFDDQFSVERPDGSNFTLKIRSTKLEDSAMYFCASSDWTDSGNTIYFGEGSWLTVV.